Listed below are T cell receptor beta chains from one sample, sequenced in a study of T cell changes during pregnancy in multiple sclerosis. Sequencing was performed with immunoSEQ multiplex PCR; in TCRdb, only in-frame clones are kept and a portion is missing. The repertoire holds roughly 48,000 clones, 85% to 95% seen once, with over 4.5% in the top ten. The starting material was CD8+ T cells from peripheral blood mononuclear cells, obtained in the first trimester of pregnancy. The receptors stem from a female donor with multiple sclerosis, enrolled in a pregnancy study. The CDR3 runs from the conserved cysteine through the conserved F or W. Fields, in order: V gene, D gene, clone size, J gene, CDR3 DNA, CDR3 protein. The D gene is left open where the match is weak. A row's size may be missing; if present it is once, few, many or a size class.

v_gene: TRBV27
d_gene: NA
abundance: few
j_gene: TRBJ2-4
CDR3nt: TGTGCCAGCAGTGGGAGTATGGGTCTAACGTACTTC
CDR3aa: CASSGSMGLTYF

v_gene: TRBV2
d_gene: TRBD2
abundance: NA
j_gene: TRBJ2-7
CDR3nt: TGTGCCAGCAGTGTAACTAGCGGATCCTACGAGCAGTACTTC
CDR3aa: CASSVTSGSYEQYF

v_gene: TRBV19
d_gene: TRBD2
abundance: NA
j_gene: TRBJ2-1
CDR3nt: TGTGCCAGTAGTATTCCCTTCGGACTAGGCCCCTCCTACAATGAGCAGTTCTTC
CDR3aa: CASSIPFGLGPSYNEQFF

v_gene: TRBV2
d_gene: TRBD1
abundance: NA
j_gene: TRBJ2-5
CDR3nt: TGTGCCAGCAGTGTCGACAGGGATGAGACCCAGTACTTC
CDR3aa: CASSVDRDETQYF

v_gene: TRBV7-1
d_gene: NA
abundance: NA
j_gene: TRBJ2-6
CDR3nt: TGTGCCAGCAGCGAACCCAGTCACGAGGACAGTCGGGCCAACGTCCTGACTTTC
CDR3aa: CASSEPSHEDSRANVLTF

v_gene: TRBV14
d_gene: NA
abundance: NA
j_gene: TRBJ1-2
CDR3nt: TGTGCCAGCAGCCGGGCAGGGTGGGTCTATGGCTACACCTTC
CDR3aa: CASSRAGWVYGYTF

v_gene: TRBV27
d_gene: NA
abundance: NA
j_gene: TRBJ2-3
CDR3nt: TGTGCCAGCAGTCCAGGCAACAGGGTTGATACGCAGTATTTT
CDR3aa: CASSPGNRVDTQYF

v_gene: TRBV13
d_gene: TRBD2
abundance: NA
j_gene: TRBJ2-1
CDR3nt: TGTGCCAGCAGCTTACGGGGGGGTCGGAATGAGCAGTTCTTC
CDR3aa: CASSLRGGRNEQFF

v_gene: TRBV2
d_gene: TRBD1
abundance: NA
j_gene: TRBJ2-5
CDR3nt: TGTGCCAGCAGTGAAGCTAACAGGGGAGCAGAGACCCAGTACTTC
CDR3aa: CASSEANRGAETQYF

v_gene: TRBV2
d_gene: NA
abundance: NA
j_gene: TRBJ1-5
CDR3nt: TGTGCCAGCAGTGAGGACACAGTTAGCAATCAGCCCCAGCATTTT
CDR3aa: CASSEDTVSNQPQHF

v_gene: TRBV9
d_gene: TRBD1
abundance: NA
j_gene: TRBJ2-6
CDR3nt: TGTGCCAGCAGCGTAGTAAGGGACAGCCGTCTTCCCCTGAGCTCTGGGGCCAACGTCCTGACTTTC
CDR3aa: CASSVVRDSRLPLSSGANVLTF

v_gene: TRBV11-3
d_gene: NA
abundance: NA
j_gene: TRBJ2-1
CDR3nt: TGTGCCAGCAGCTTATCCAGCGGGACAATCAATGAGCAGTTCTTC
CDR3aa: CASSLSSGTINEQFF

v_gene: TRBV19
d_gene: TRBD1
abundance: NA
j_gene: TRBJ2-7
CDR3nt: TGTGCCAGTAGTAGGGGGGGACAGGGGACCTACGAGCAGTACTTC
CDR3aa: CASSRGGQGTYEQYF

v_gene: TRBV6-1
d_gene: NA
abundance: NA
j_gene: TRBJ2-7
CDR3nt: TGTGCCGGGGCTAAGGGGGATTTTCTCGAGCAGTACTTC
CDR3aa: CAGAKGDFLEQYF

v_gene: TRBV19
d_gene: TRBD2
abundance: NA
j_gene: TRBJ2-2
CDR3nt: TGTGCCAGTAGTCCCGGACTAGCGATTAACACCGGGGAGCTGTTTTTT
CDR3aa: CASSPGLAINTGELFF